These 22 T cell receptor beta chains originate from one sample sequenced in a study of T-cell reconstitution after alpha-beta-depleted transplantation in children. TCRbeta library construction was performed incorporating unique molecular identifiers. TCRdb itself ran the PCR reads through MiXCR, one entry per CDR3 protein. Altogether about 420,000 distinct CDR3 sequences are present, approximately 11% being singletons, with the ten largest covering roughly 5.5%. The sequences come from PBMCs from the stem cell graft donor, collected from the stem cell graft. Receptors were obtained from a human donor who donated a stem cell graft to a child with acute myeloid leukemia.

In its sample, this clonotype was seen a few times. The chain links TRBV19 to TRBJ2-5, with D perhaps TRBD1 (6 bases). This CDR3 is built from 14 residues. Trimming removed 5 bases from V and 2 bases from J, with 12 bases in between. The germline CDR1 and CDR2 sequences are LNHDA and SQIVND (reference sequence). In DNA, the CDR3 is TGTGCCAGTAGTCCGACCGACAGGCAAGAGACCCAGTACTTC. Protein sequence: CASSPTDRQETQYF.

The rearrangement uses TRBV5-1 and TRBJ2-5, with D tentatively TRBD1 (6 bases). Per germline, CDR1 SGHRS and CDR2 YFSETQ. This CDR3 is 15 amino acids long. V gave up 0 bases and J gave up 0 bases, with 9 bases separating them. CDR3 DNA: TGCGCCAGCAGCTTGGGACAGGTCCACCAAGAGACCCAGTACTTC. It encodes CASSLGQVHQETQYF.

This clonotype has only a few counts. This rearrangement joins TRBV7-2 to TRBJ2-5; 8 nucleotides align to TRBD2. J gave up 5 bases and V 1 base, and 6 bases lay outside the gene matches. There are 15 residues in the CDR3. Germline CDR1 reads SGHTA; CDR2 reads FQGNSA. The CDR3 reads CASSLDGRAGETQYF. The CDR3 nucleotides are TGTGCCAGCAGCTTAGACGGGAGGGCCGGTGAGACCCAGTACTTC.

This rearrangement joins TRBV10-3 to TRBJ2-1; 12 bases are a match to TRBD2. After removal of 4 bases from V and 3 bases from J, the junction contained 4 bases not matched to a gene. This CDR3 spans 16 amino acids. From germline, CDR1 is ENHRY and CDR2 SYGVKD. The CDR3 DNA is TGTGCCATCAGTGGGACTAGCGGGGATCACTACAATGAGCAGTTCTTC. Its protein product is CAISGTSGDHYNEQFF.

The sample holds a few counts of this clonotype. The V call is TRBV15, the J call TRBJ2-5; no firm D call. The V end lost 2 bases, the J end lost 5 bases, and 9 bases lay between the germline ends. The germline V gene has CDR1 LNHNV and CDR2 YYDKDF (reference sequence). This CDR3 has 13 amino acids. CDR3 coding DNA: TGTGCCACCAGCAGATACTATGAGGAGACCCAGTACTTC. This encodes CATSRYYEETQYF.

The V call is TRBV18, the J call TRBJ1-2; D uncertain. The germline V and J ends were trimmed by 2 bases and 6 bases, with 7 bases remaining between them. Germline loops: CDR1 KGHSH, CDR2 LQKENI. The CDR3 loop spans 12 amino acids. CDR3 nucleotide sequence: TGTGCCAGCTCACCAGCCGGAGATGGCTACACCTTC. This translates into CASSPAGDGYTF.

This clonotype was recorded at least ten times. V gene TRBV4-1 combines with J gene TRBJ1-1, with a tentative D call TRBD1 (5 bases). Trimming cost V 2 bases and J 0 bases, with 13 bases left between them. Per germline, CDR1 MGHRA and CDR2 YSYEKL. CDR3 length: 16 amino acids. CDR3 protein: CASSQSPRGLNTEAFF. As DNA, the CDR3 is TGCGCCAGCAGCCAATCTCCGCGGGGCTTGAACACTGAAGCTTTCTTT.

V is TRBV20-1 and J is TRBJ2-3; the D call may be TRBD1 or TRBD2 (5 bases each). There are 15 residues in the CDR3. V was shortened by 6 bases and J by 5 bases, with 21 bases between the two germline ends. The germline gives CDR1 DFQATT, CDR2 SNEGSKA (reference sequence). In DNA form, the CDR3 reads TGCAGTGCGCCCGGGACCACAACCACACGAGATACGCAGTATTTT. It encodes CSAPGTTTTRDTQYF.

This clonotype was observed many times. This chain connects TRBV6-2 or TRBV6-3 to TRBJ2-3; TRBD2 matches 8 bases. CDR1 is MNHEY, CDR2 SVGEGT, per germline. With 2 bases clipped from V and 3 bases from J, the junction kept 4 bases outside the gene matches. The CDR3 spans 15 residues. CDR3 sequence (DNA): TGTGCCAGCAGTTACGGGACTAGTGGGACAGATACGCAGTATTTT. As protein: CASSYGTSGTDTQYF.

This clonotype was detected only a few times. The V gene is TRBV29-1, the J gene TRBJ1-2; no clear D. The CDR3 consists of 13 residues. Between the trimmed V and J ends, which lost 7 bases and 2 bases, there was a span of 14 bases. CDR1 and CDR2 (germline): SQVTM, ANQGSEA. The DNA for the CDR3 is TGCAGCGCTGTCCGCGGGGAGAACTATGGCTACACCTTC. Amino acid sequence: CSAVRGENYGYTF.

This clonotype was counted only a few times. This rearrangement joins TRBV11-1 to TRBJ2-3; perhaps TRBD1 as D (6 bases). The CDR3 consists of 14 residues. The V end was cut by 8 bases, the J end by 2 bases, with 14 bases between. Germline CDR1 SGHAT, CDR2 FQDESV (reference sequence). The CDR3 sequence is CASGRTAYTDTQYF. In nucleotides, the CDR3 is TGTGCCAGCGGACGGACAGCGTACACAGATACGCAGTATTTT.

The DNA for the CDR3 is TGCGCCAGCAGTATCGGCGGACAGGGCTTAAACATTCAGTACTTC. This encodes CASSIGGQGLNIQYF. V and J are TRBV10-2 and TRBJ2-4; 8 bases agree with TRBD1. V lost 5 bases and J lost 6; bases outside the gene matches: 9. Germline V CDR1 and CDR2: WSHSY, SAAADI. The CDR3 is 15 residues long.

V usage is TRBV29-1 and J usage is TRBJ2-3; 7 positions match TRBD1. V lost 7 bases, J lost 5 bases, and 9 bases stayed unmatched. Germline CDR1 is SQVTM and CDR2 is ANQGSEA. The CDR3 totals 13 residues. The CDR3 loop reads CSATGELGDTQYF. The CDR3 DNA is TGCAGCGCTACAGGGGAGCTGGGAGATACGCAGTATTTT.

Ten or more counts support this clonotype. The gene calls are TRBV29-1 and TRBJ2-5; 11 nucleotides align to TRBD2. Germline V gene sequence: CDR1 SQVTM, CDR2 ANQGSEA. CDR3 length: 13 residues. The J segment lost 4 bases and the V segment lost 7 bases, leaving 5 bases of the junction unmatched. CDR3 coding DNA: TGCAGCGCTTCTAGCGGGAGGCTAGAGACCCAGTACTTC. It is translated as CSASSGRLETQYF.

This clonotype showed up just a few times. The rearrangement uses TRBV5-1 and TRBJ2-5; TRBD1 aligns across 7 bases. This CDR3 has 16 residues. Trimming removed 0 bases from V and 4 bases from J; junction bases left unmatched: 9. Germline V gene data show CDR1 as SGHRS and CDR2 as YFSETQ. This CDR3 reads CASSLEATGNGETQYF. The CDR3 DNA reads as TGCGCCAGCAGCTTGGAGGCGACAGGGAATGGAGAGACCCAGTACTTC.

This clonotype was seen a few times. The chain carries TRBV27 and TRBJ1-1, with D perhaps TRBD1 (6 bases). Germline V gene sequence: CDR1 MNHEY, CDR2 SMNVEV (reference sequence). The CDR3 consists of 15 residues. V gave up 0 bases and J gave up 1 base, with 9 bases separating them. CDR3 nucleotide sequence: TGTGCCAGCAGTTTATCCAAACAGGGGAACACTGAAGCTTTCTTT. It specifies CASSLSKQGNTEAFF.

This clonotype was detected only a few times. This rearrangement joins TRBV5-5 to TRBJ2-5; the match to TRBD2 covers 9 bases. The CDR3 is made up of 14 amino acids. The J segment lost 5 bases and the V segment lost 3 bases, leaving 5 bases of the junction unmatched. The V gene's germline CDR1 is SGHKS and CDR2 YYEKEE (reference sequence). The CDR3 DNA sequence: TGTGCCAGCAGCTCTGGGACTAGCTGGGAGACCCAGTACTTC. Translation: CASSSGTSWETQYF.

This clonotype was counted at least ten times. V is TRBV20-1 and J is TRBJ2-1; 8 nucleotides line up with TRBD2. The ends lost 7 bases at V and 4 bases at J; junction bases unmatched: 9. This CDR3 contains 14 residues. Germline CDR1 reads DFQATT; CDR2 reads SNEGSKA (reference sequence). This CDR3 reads CSVPSGGAYNEQFF. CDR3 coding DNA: TGCAGTGTTCCTTCCGGGGGGGCTTACAATGAGCAGTTCTTC.

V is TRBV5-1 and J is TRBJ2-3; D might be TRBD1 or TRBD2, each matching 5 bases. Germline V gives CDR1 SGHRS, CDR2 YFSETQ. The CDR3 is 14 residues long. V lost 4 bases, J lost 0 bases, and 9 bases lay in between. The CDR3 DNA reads TGCGCCAGCAGCACTCGGGACAGCACAGATACGCAGTATTTT. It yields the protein CASSTRDSTDTQYF.

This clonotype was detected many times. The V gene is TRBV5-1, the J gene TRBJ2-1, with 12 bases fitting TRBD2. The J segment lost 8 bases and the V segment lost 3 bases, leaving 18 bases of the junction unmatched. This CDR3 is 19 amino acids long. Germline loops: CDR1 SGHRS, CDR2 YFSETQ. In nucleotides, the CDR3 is TGCGCCAGCAGCTGGAGGGGTGCAGGCGCTAGCGGGAGGGTGTATGAGCAGTTCTTC. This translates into CASSWRGAGASGRVYEQFF.

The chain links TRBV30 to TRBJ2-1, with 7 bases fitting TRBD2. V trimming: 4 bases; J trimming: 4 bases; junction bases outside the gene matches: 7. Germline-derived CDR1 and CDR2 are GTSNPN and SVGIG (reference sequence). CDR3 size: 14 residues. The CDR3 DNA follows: TGTGCCTGGACCCTTGGGGGGGAATACAATGAGCAGTTCTTC. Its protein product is CAWTLGGEYNEQFF.

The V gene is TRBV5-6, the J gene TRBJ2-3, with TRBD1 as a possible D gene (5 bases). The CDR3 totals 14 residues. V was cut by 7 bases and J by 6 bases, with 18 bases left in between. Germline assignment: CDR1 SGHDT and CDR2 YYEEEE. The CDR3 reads CASSQWGGGDTQYF. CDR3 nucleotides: TGTGCCAGCTCTCAATGGGGCGGCGGTGATACGCAGTATTTT.